This T cell receptor (beta chain) was sequenced for a study of control samples from healthy donors and cancer patients. Germline CDR1 is LGHDT and CDR2 is YNNKEL (reference sequence). This CDR3 is built from 15 residues. The V and J ends lost 3 bases and 7 bases respectively, with 18 bases between them. This table comes from immunoSEQ multiplex PCR, and its TCRdb copy is limited to in-frame clones, with some not included. The table has 9,500 to 15,000 clones, 94% seen once; the top ten hold 25% to 30%. The V call is TRBV3-1 (or the pseudogene TRBV3-2), the J call TRBJ2-5, with a weak D call TRBD2 (5 bases). This clonotype was sampled from a man in his 70s with head and neck cancer. Material for sequencing was PBMCs. The CDR3 sequence is CASSQSSSGGGTQYF. The CDR3 DNA reads as TGTGCCAGCAGCCAGTCCAGCAGCGGTGGAGGGACCCAGTACTTC.